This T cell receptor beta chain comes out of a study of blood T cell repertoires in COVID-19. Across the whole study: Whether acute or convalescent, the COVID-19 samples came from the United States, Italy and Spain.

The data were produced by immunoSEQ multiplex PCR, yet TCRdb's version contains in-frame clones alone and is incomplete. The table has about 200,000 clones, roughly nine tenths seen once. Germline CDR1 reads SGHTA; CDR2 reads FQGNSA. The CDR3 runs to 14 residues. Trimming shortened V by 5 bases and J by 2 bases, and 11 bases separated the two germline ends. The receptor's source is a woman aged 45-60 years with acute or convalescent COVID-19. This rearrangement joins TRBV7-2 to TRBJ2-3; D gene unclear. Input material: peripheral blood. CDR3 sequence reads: CASSRPAYTDTQYF. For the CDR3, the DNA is TGTGCCAGCAGCCGCCCCGCCTACACAGATACGCAGTATTTT.